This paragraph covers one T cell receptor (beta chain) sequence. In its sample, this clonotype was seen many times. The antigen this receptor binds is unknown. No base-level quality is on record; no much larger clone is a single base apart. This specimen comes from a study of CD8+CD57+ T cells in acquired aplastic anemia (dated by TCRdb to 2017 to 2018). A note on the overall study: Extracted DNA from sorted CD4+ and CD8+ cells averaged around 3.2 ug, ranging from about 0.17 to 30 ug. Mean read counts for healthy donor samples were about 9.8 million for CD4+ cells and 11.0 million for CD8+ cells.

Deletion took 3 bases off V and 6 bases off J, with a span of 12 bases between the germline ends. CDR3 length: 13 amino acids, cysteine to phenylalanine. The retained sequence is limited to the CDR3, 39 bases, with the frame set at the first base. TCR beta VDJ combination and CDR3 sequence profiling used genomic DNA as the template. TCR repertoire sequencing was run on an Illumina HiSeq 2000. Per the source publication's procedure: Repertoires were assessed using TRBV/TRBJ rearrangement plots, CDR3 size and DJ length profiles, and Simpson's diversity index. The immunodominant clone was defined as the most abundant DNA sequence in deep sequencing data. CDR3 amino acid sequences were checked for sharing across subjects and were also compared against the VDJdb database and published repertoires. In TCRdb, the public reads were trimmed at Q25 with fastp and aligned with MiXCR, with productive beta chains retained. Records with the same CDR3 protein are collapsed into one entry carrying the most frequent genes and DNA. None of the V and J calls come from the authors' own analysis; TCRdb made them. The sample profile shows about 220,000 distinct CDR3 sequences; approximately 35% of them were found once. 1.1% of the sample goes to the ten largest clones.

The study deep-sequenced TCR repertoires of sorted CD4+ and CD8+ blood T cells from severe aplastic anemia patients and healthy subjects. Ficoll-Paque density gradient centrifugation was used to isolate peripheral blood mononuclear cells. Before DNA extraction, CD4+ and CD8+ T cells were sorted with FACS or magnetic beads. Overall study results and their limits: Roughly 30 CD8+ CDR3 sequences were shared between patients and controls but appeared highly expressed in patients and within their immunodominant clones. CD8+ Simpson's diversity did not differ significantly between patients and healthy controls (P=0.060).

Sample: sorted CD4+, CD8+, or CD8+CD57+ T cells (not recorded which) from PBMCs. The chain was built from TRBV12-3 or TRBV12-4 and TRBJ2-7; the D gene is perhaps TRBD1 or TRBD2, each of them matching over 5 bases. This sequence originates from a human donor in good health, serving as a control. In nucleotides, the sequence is TGTGCCAGCAGTTTCAGGGCTGGGAGCGAGCAGTACTTC. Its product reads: CASSFRAGSEQYF.